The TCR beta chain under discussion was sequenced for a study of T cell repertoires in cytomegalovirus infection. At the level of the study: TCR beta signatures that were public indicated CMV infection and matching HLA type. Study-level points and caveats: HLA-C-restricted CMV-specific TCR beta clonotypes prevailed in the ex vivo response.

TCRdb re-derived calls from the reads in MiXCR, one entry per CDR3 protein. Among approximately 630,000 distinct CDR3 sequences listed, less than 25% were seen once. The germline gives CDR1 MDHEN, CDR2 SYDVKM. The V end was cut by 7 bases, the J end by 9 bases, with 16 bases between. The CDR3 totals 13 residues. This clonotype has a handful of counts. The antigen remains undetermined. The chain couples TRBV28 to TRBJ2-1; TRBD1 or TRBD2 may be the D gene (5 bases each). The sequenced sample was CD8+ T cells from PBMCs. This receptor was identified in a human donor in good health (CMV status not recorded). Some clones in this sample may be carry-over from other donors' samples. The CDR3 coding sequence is TGTGCCAGCACAAGTGGGGGTAGGGGTGAGCAGTTCTTC. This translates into CASTSGGRGEQFF. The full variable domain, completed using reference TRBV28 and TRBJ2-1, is DVKVTQSSRYLVKRTGEKVFLECVQDMDHENMFWYRQDPGLGLRLIYFSYDVKMKEKGDIPEGYSVSREKKERFSLILESASTNQTSMYLCASTSGGRGEQFFGPGTRLTVL.